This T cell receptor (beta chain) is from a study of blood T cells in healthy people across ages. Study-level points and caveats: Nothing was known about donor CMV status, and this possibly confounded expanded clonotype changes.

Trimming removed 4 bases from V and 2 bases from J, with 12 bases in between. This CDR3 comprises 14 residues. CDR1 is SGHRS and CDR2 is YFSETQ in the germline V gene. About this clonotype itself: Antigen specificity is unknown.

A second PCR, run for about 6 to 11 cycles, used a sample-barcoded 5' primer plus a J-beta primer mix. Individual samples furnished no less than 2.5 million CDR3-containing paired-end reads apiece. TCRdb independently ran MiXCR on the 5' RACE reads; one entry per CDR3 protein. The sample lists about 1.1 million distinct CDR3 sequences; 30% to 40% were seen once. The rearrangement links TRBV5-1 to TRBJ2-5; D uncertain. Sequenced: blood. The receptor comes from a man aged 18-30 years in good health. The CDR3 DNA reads TGCGCCAGCAGCGTGGTAGGCAGGCAAGAGACCCAGTACTTC. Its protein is CASSVVGRQETQYF.